Detailed here is one T cell receptor (beta chain). The entry originates in a study of sequential checkpoint blockade in melanoma. Study overall: Randomization was 1:1 between first-line nivolumab→ipilimumab and ipilimumab→nivolumab. Maintenance nivolumab came after either treatment sequence.

Measured with immunoSEQ multiplex PCR; TCRdb has only the in-frame clones, and not every one. The sample records about 9,100 clones, roughly four fifths being singletons. The sample's treatment: randomized to nivolumab then ipilimumab (arm A) or the reverse (arm B). DNA-damaging chemotherapy had not been given to any patient beforehand. Live CD3+CD8+ CD19− CD56− cells were sorted from PBMCs. This CDR3 is built from 15 residues. Per the germline V gene, CDR1 is LNHNV and CDR2 is YYDKDF (reference sequence). Trimming pared 5 bases from V and 7 bases from J, leaving 21 bases between. V is TRBV15 and J is TRBJ2-7; possibly TRBD1 for D (6 bases). This clonotype was obtained from a human donor with melanoma. Material: CD8+ T cells sorted from blood (inferred from file names), obtained from a patient given nivolumab and ipilimumab in sequence. The CDR3 region is CATSPQERGSGEQYF. The CDR3 region has the DNA TGTGCCACCAGCCCCCAGGAAAGGGGGTCGGGGGAGCAGTACTTC.